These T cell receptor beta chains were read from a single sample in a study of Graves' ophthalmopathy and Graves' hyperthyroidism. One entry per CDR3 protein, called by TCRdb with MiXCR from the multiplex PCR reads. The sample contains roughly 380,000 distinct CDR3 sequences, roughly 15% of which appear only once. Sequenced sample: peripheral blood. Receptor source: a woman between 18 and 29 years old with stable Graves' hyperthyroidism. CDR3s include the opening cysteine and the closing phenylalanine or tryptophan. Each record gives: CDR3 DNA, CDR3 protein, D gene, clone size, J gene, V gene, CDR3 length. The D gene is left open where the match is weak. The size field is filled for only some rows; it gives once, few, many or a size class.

DNA: TGTGCCAGCAGCGTATCCCCGGGTCTCAATCGGGATTCCTACGAGCAGTACTTC; CDR3: CASSVSPGLNRDSYEQYF; D: -; size: many; J: TRBJ2-7; V: TRBV9; length: 18
DNA: TGCAGTGCTAGAGGCCCGGGACAGGGGTGGAAGACCCAGTACTTC; CDR3: CSARGPGQGWKTQYF; D: TRBD1; size: few; J: TRBJ2-5; V: TRBV20-1; length: 15
DNA: TGTGCCAGCAGTTTAGGGGACGGCCTCTATGGCTACACCTTC; CDR3: CASSLGDGLYGYTF; D: -; size: many; J: TRBJ1-2; V: TRBV12-3/TRBV12-4; length: 14
DNA: TGTGCCAGCAGCCAAGCGCCGGGGGGCGCGGTGGCTTTCTTT; CDR3: CASSQAPGGAVAFF; D: -; size: few; J: TRBJ1-1; V: TRBV3-1; length: 14
DNA: TGTGCCAGCAGCCGGGCACTAGCGGGAAACATTCAGTACTTC; CDR3: CASSRALAGNIQYF; D: TRBD2; size: few; J: TRBJ2-4; V: TRBV3-1; length: 14
DNA: TGTGCCAGCAGTTCCTGGACAGGGCCACGCGCAGGGGGCTACACCTTC; CDR3: CASSSWTGPRAGGYTF; D: TRBD1; size: many; J: TRBJ1-2; V: TRBV27; length: 16
DNA: TGTGCCAGCAGTCTCGCAGGGTTCGAGCAGTACTTC; CDR3: CASSLAGFEQYF; D: -; size: many; J: TRBJ2-7; V: TRBV12-3/TRBV12-4; length: 12
DNA: TGTGCCAGCAGTTTAGGGCCCCTCCCCAACACCGGGGAGCTGTTTTTT; CDR3: CASSLGPLPNTGELFF; D: -; size: many; J: TRBJ2-2; V: TRBV12-3/TRBV12-4; length: 16
DNA: TGTGCCAGCAGCTTAGTACCCGGACTGGGAGAGACCCAGTACTTC; CDR3: CASSLVPGLGETQYF; D: -; size: many; J: TRBJ2-5; V: TRBV11-3; length: 15
DNA: TGCGCCAGCAGCTTGGCCTTTGGATTTCTGGACACTGAAGCTTTCTTT; CDR3: CASSLAFGFLDTEAFF; D: -; size: many; J: TRBJ1-1; V: TRBV5-1; length: 16
DNA: TGTGCCAGCTCCCCGACAGGGGTTCCCTCCGGGGAGCTGTTTTTT; CDR3: CASSPTGVPSGELFF; D: TRBD1; size: few; J: TRBJ2-2; V: TRBV7-2; length: 15
DNA: TGTGCCACCAGCAGAGACCGGGGAAGCTCTGGAAACACCATATATTTT; CDR3: CATSRDRGSSGNTIYF; D: -; size: few; J: TRBJ1-3; V: TRBV15; length: 16
DNA: TGTGCCAGCTCACCTGTGCGCCCCGGGCAGGGGGCGGACGAGCAGTACTTC; CDR3: CASSPVRPGQGADEQYF; D: TRBD1; size: -; J: TRBJ2-7; V: TRBV18; length: 17
DNA: TGCGCCAGCAGCTTGGACAGGGGGCATGAAGAGACCCAGTACTTC; CDR3: CASSLDRGHEETQYF; D: TRBD1; size: many; J: TRBJ2-5; V: TRBV5-1; length: 15
DNA: TGTGCCAGCAGCCACTATCCGGGACAGGGGCTTGGAGAGCAGTACTTC; CDR3: CASSHYPGQGLGEQYF; D: TRBD1; size: few; J: TRBJ2-7; V: TRBV14; length: 16
DNA: TGTGCCAGCAGTTTATCCCGGGGCAGCCGGGCTTTCTTT; CDR3: CASSLSRGSRAFF; D: -; size: -; J: TRBJ1-1; V: TRBV27; length: 13
DNA: TGTGCCAGTAGTGGGCGGGGCTATGGCTACACCTTC; CDR3: CASSGRGYGYTF; D: -; size: few; J: TRBJ1-2; V: TRBV19; length: 12
DNA: TGTGCCACCAGCAGAGCCCCGGGACAGAGTGAAGCTTTCTTT; CDR3: CATSRAPGQSEAFF; D: TRBD1; size: many; J: TRBJ1-1; V: TRBV15; length: 14
DNA: TGTGCCAGCAGCCCCACCGACAGGGGGGCTTATGGCTACACCTTC; CDR3: CASSPTDRGAYGYTF; D: TRBD1; size: few; J: TRBJ1-2; V: TRBV12-3/TRBV12-4; length: 15
DNA: TGTGCCAGCCGTTTTTCAGGATTTCATAACAATCAGCCCCAGCATTTT; CDR3: CASRFSGFHNNQPQHF; D: -; size: many; J: TRBJ1-5; V: TRBV6-2/TRBV6-3; length: 16
DNA: TGTGCCAGCAAGGGACAGGGAAGCAATCAGCCCCAGCATTTT; CDR3: CASKGQGSNQPQHF; D: TRBD1; size: many; J: TRBJ1-5; V: TRBV6-2/TRBV6-3; length: 14
DNA: TGTGCCAGCAGCCCCATCAGCGGGGGGGCCTACGAGCAGTACTTC; CDR3: CASSPISGGAYEQYF; D: TRBD2; size: many; J: TRBJ2-7; V: TRBV12-3/TRBV12-4; length: 15
DNA: TGCAGCTCCAGGGGCCGTTTTGAAGAGACCCAGTACTTC; CDR3: CSSRGRFEETQYF; D: -; size: few; J: TRBJ2-5; V: TRBV29-1; length: 13
DNA: TGTGCCAGCAGTTACTCGCGGACAGGTTACTATGGCTACACCTTC; CDR3: CASSYSRTGYYGYTF; D: TRBD1; size: -; J: TRBJ1-2; V: TRBV6-5; length: 15
DNA: TGCAGTGCTGGACAGGGACAGGGGGCCGAGTATAGCAATCAGCCCCAGCATTTT; CDR3: CSAGQGQGAEYSNQPQHF; D: TRBD1; size: many; J: TRBJ1-5; V: TRBV20-1; length: 18
DNA: TGTGCCAGCAGTGTCCCAGGGACGGTGAACACCGGGGAGCTGTTTTTT; CDR3: CASSVPGTVNTGELFF; D: -; size: few; J: TRBJ2-2; V: TRBV2; length: 16
DNA: TGTGCCAGCAGTGATACGTTGCCGGGGGCTGGTGGCTACACCTTC; CDR3: CASSDTLPGAGGYTF; D: -; size: few; J: TRBJ1-2; V: TRBV2; length: 15
DNA: TGCAGCGTTGAAGATCAAGGACTAGCGGGGGGAAGGAACATTAAGTACTTC; CDR3: CSVEDQGLAGGRNIKYF; D: TRBD2; size: many; J: TRBJ2-4; V: TRBV29-1; length: 17
DNA: TGTGCCAGCGGGACTAGCGGGGGGGCCGAGACCCAGTACTTC; CDR3: CASGTSGGAETQYF; D: TRBD2; size: few; J: TRBJ2-5; V: TRBV2; length: 14
DNA: TGTGCCGGCAGCTCCGGGCGTCTTAAAGGCAGCCAAGAGACCCAGTACTTC; CDR3: CAGSSGRLKGSQETQYF; D: -; size: -; J: TRBJ2-5; V: TRBV11-3; length: 17
DNA: TGTGCCAGCAGTTCCGGGACAGGGGTATATGGCTACACCTTC; CDR3: CASSSGTGVYGYTF; D: TRBD1; size: many; J: TRBJ1-2; V: TRBV28; length: 14
DNA: TGTGCCATCAGTGATAGCCGGACCCTCTCTGGAAACACCATATATTTT; CDR3: CAISDSRTLSGNTIYF; D: -; size: many; J: TRBJ1-3; V: TRBV10-3; length: 16
DNA: TGTGCCAGCAGCTTAAGCCCAATCAGGGCCACTAATCAGCCCCAGCATTTT; CDR3: CASSLSPIRATNQPQHF; D: -; size: -; J: TRBJ1-5; V: TRBV7-6; length: 17
DNA: TGTGCCAGCAGTACAGGGCTCAATCAGCCCCAGCATTTT; CDR3: CASSTGLNQPQHF; D: -; size: many; J: TRBJ1-5; V: TRBV27; length: 13
DNA: TGTGCCAGCAGCTCGCCAGGGAACTACGAGCAGTACTTC; CDR3: CASSSPGNYEQYF; D: -; size: -; J: TRBJ2-7; V: TRBV7-2; length: 13
DNA: TGCGCCAGCAGCTTGAAACTAGCGGGGGGAGAGCAGTACTTC; CDR3: CASSLKLAGGEQYF; D: TRBD2; size: -; J: TRBJ2-7; V: TRBV5-1; length: 14
DNA: TGTGCCAGCAGTTTGTCTCAGTACTATGGCTACACCTTC; CDR3: CASSLSQYYGYTF; D: -; size: -; J: TRBJ1-2; V: TRBV6-5; length: 13
DNA: TGTGCCAGCAGCTTAGAGTCCAGGGCAACCGAGACCCAGTACTTC; CDR3: CASSLESRATETQYF; D: -; size: -; J: TRBJ2-5; V: TRBV7-6; length: 15
DNA: TGCAGCGTTGAAGGGCGGGGCACTGAAGCTTTCTTT; CDR3: CSVEGRGTEAFF; D: -; size: -; J: TRBJ1-1; V: TRBV29-1; length: 12
DNA: TGTGCCATCAGTGCAACGTCCTCGGCGGGAGCTTTCTTT; CDR3: CAISATSSAGAFF; D: -; size: many; J: TRBJ1-1; V: TRBV10-3; length: 13
DNA: TGCAGCGTGAACAAAACCCGGCCCATGAACACTGAAGCTTTCTTT; CDR3: CSVNKTRPMNTEAFF; D: -; size: many; J: TRBJ1-1; V: TRBV29-1; length: 15
DNA: TGTGCCAGCAGTGAAGGGACAGGGTTGTACTATGGCTACACCTTC; CDR3: CASSEGTGLYYGYTF; D: TRBD1; size: many; J: TRBJ1-2; V: TRBV6-1; length: 15
DNA: TGTGCCAGCAGTTTACGACTAGCGGGATCCCTTCCCCTTAGCACAGATACGCAGTATTTT; CDR3: CASSLRLAGSLPLSTDTQYF; D: TRBD2; size: many; J: TRBJ2-3; V: TRBV12-3/TRBV12-4; length: 20
DNA: TGTGCCATCAGTCCCAATTCGGGGCGGGGAAACCAAGAGACCCAGTACTTC; CDR3: CAISPNSGRGNQETQYF; D: -; size: many; J: TRBJ2-5; V: TRBV10-3; length: 17
DNA: TGTGCCAGCAGCTTTACAGGTTATAAAGAGACCCAGTACTTC; CDR3: CASSFTGYKETQYF; D: -; size: many; J: TRBJ2-5; V: TRBV7-6; length: 14
DNA: TGTGCCAGCAGCTTAAGTAGCGACAGGGGAAACACCATATATTTT; CDR3: CASSLSSDRGNTIYF; D: -; size: many; J: TRBJ1-3; V: TRBV7-3; length: 15
DNA: TGTGCCAGAACATATACAGGGGGCACTGAAGCTTTCTTT; CDR3: CARTYTGGTEAFF; D: TRBD1; size: many; J: TRBJ1-1; V: TRBV19; length: 13
DNA: TGCGCCAGCAGCCCCCCAAGGGTCGGCGGAGCTTTCTTT; CDR3: CASSPPRVGGAFF; D: -; size: many; J: TRBJ1-1; V: TRBV5-1; length: 13